A single sample gave rise to the 10 T cell receptor beta chains below, sequenced in a study of immune evolution from preneoplasia to lung adenocarcinoma. Here immunoSEQ multiplex PCR was the method, and the copy in TCRdb shows in-frame clones only, minus some. The top ten hold 7% to 10% of the sample, which has fewer than 8,500 clones, about 78% seen once. Input material: FFPE minimally invasive lung adenocarcinoma tissue. Receptors were obtained from a donor older than 65 with lung adenocarcinoma.

The gene calls are TRBV10-1 and TRBJ2-5, with 10 nucleotides matching TRBD2. CDR1 is WNHNN and CDR2 is SYGVQD in the germline V gene (reference sequence). This CDR3 spans 15 amino acids. Losses at the gene ends were 5 bases for V and 4 bases for J; bases not matched to a gene: 7. The CDR3: CASSPLAGPRETQYF. The DNA of the CDR3 is TGCGCCAGCAGTCCACTAGCGGGGCCGAGAGAGACCCAGTACTTC.

The V gene is TRBV7-3, the J gene TRBJ2-3, with 9 bases identical to TRBD2. CDR1 is SGHTA and CDR2 is FQGTGA in the germline V gene. The CDR3 has 16 residues. Germline trimming cut 5 bases from V and 2 bases from J; bases unmatched to any gene: 8. The CDR3 protein is CASSPEAGGLTDTQYF. In nucleotides, the CDR3 is TGTGCCAGCAGCCCCGAGGCGGGAGGGCTCACAGATACGCAGTATTTT.

The rearrangement joins TRBV27 to TRBJ2-7; D gene uncertain. Trimming pared 0 bases from V and 2 bases from J, leaving 11 bases between. This CDR3 region has 15 residues. Germline V gene lookup returns CDR1 MNHEY and CDR2 SMNVEV (reference sequence). The CDR3, as DNA: TGTGCCAGCAGTTTATCTTCAGCCCGTCCCTACGAGCAGTACTTC. It codes for CASSLSSARPYEQYF.

The chain combines TRBV6-6 with TRBJ1-2; D uncertain. The V gene lost 5 bases and the J gene lost 6 bases, with 10 bases spanning the gap. Germline assignment: CDR1 MNHNY and CDR2 SVGAGI (reference sequence). The CDR3 length is 12 residues. CDR3 DNA sequence: TGTGCCAGCAGTCCACTCGTGAATGGCTACACCTTC. The encoded protein is CASSPLVNGYTF.

This rearrangement joins TRBV19 to TRBJ2-5; a weak D match, TRBD2 (6 bases). This CDR3 has 12 amino acids. The germline V gene encodes CDR1 LNHDA and CDR2 SQIVND (reference sequence). Trimming stripped 3 bases from V and 4 bases from J, with 6 bases between. DNA for the CDR3: TGTGCCAGTAGTATCGGGAGAGAGACCCAGTACTTC. Protein product: CASSIGRETQYF.

V usage is TRBV6-5 and J usage is TRBJ2-6; D call uncertain. V was shortened by 0 bases and J by 0 bases, with 3 bases between the two germline ends. The length of the CDR3 is 15 residues. Germline CDR1 reads MNHEY; CDR2 reads SVGAGI. CDR3 in DNA: TGTGCCAGCAGTTACTCCAACTCTGGGGCCAACGTCCTGACTTTC. Protein: CASSYSNSGANVLTF.

This chain links TRBV6-5 with TRBJ1-2; a possible D gene is TRBD1 (5 bases). This CDR3 has 14 residues. Germline V lookup: CDR1 MNHEY, CDR2 SVGAGI. Trimming pared 7 bases from V and 5 bases from J, leaving 17 bases between. The CDR3 coding sequence is TGTGCCAGCAACCCCGCAACAGGAAAATATGGCTACACCTTC. Its translation is CASNPATGKYGYTF.

This sequence joins TRBV29-1 and TRBJ2-3; 10 nucleotides align to TRBD2. The CDR3 totals 14 residues. V was pared by 6 bases and J by 2 bases, with 5 bases of the junction left unmatched. Germline V CDR1 and CDR2: SQVTM, ANQGSEA. The CDR3 reads CSVSSGGSTDTQYF. The CDR3, as DNA: TGCAGCGTATCTAGCGGGGGATCCACAGATACGCAGTATTTT.

The table lists this clone with a few counts. The chain links TRBV30 to TRBJ1-1; 7 nucleotides align to TRBD1. J lost 4 bases, V lost 3 bases, and 5 bases had no gene match. The CDR3 runs 13 residues. Germline assignment: CDR1 GTSNPN and CDR2 SVGIG (reference sequence). The CDR3 here is CAWRQGSSTEAFF. Here the CDR3 DNA reads TGTGCCTGGAGACAGGGGAGCAGCACTGAAGCTTTCTTT.

The chain is built from TRBV15 and TRBJ2-1; unclear D gene. CDR1 is LNHNV and CDR2 is YYDKDF in the germline V gene (reference sequence). Trimming removed 7 bases at V and 2 bases at J, with 15 bases between. The CDR3 has 15 residues. The CDR3 here is CATTEPHETYNEQFF. DNA for the CDR3: TGTGCCACCACCGAGCCCCACGAAACCTACAATGAGCAGTTCTTC.